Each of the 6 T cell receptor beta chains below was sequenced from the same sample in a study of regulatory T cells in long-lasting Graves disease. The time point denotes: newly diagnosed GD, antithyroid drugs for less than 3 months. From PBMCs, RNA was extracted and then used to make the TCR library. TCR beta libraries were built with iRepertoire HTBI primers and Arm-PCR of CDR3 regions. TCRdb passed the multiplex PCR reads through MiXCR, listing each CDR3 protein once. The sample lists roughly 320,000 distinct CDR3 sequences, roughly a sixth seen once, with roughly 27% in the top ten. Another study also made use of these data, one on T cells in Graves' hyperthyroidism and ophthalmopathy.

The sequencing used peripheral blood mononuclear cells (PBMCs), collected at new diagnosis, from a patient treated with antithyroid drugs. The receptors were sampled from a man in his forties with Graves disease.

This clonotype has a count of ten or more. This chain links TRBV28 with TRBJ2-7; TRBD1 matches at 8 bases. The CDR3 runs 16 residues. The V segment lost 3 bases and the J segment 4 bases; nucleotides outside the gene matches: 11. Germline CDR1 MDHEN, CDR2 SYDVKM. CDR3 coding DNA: TGTGCCAGCAGTTTCTTCTCCACAGGGGGTTGGTACGAGCAGTACTTC. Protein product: CASSFFSTGGWYEQYF.

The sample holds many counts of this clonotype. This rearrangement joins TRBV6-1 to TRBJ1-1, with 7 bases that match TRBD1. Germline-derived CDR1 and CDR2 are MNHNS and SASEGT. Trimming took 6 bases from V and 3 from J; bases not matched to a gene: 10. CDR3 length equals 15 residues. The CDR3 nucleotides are TGTGCCAGCAGGACGGGGACAGTCCCCCACACTGAAGCTTTCTTT. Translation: CASRTGTVPHTEAFF.

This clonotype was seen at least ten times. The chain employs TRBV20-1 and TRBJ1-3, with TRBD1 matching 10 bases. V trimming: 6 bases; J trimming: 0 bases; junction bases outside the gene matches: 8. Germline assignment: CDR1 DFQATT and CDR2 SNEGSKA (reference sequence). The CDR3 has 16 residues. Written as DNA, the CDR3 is TGCAGTGCGGAGACAGGGGGCTACTACTCTGGAAACACCATATATTTT. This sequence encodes CSAETGGYYSGNTIYF.

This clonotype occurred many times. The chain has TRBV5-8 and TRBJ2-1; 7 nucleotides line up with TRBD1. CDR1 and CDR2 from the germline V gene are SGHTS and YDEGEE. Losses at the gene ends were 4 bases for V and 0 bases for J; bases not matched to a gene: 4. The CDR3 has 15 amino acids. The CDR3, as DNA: TGTGCCAGCAGCCCGACAGGGACCTCCTACAATGAGCAGTTCTTC. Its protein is CASSPTGTSYNEQFF.

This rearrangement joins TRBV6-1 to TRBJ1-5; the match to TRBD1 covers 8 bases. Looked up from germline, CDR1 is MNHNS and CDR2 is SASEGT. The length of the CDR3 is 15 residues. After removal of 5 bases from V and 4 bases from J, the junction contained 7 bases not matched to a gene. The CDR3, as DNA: TGTGCCAGCAGTCGAGGGGACAGGCCAAATCAGCCCCAGCATTTT. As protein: CASSRGDRPNQPQHF.

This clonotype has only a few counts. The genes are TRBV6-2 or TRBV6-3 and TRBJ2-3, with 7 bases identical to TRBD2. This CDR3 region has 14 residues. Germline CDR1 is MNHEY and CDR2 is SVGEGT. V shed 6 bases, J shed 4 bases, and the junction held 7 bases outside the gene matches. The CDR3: CASRRLAEADTQYF. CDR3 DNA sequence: TGTGCCAGCAGGAGACTAGCCGAAGCAGATACGCAGTATTTT.